The 13 T cell receptor beta chains below all came from one sample that was sequenced in a study of glioma-infiltrating T cells. TCR alpha and beta CDR3 regions were amplified from RNA using iRepertoire nested multiplex PCR. One entry per CDR3 protein, called by TCRdb with MiXCR from the multiplex PCR reads. The table lists approximately 190,000 distinct CDR3 sequences, over 30% of them singletons. The sequencing input was glioma tissue, nonneoplastic brain tissue, or PBMCs (not recorded which). The source of these receptors is a human donor with low-grade glioma or glioblastoma, undergoing nonglioma brain surgery, or in good health (not recorded which).

The chain has TRBV5-4 and TRBJ2-7; TRBD2 agrees at 13 bases. Looked up from germline, CDR1 is SGHNT and CDR2 is YYREEE (reference sequence). CDR3 length: 15 amino acids. The J segment lost 5 bases and the V segment lost 4 bases, leaving 6 bases of the junction unmatched. CDR3 sequence: CASSPGLAGANEQYF. In DNA, the CDR3 is TGTGCCAGCAGCCCCGGACTAGCGGGAGCAAACGAGCAGTACTTC.

With regard to this clonotype: The junction shows a germline mismatch at one end, possibly a read error. This chain connects TRBV6-4 to TRBJ1-6; D is undetermined. Per the germline V gene, CDR1 is MRHNA and CDR2 is SNTAGT. This CDR3 is 13 amino acids long. The CDR3 region has the DNA TGTGCCAGCAGTGACAGTCCGGATTCACCCTTCCACTTT. This codes for CASSDSPDSPFHF.

To note about this clonotype: The junction departs from germline at one end; a sequencing error may be responsible. The V and J genes are TRBV3-1 and TRBJ2-3, with D uncertain. Germline V CDR1 and CDR2: LGHDT, YNNKEL (reference sequence). This CDR3 comprises 17 residues. The CDR3 sequence: CPSSLGLSGPDTDTQYF. Here the CDR3 DNA reads TGTCCCAGCAGCCTCGGTCTATCGGGCCCTGACACAGATACGCAGTATTTT.

This clonotype was detected many times. The chain uses TRBV27 and TRBJ2-3; D ambiguous. Germline assignment: CDR1 MNHEY and CDR2 SMNVEV (reference sequence). This CDR3 has 13 residues. Trimming cost V 2 bases and J 5 bases, with 8 bases left between them. CDR3 coding DNA: TGTGCCAGCAGTTTAGGCTGGCGAGATACGCAGTATTTT. This sequence encodes CASSLGWRDTQYF.

The table lists this clonotype with many counts. The chain has TRBV6-2 or TRBV6-3 and TRBJ1-5; D gene ambiguous. V was pared by 7 bases and J by 1 base, with 29 bases between. The CDR3 contains 20 residues. CDR1 is MNHEY and CDR2 is SVGEGT in the germline V gene. The CDR3: CASTTHRRRSEERSNQPQHF. CDR3 bases: TGTGCCAGCACCACGCACCGCCGGCGAAGTGAGGAGAGGAGCAATCAGCCCCAGCATTTT.

This clonotype was seen many times. The chain combines TRBV6-7 with TRBJ2-7; the match to TRBD2 covers 13 bases. TRBV6-7 is classed as an ORF, of uncertain function. Trimming at V came to 0 bases and at J to 7 bases, leaving 9 bases not matched to a gene. This CDR3 has 17 residues. The CDR3 is CASSYSGLAGDTGEQYF. As DNA, the CDR3 is TGTGCCAGCAGTTACTCAGGACTAGCGGGAGACACTGGGGAGCAGTACTTC.

This clonotype was detected many times. J is TRBJ2-7 and V is TRBV27; 9 bases map to TRBD2. The CDR3 sequence is 16 residues long. After removal of 3 bases from V and 5 bases from J, the junction contained 11 bases not matched to a gene. Germline-derived CDR1 and CDR2 are MNHEY and SMNVEV (reference sequence). CDR3 DNA: TGTGCCAGCAGTTTGACGCCCGCGGGAGGGGCCCACGAGCAGTACTTC. Its translation is CASSLTPAGGAHEQYF.

This clonotype was seen repeatedly, ten times or more. V usage is TRBV19 and J usage is TRBJ2-1; TRBD2 might be the D (6 bases). V was clipped by 2 bases and J by 6 bases, with 20 bases between them. The CDR3 runs 17 residues. Germline V lookup: CDR1 LNHDA, CDR2 SQIVND (reference sequence). DNA for the CDR3: TGTGCCAGTAGTATAATGTTTACCGAGGGAGGTGCCAATGAGCAGTTCTTC. Protein sequence: CASSIMFTEGGANEQFF. The whole variable domain, remainder taken from reference TRBV19 and TRBJ2-1, is DGGITQSPKYLFRKEGQNVTLSCEQNLNHDAMYWYRQDPGQGLRLIYYSQIVNDFQKGDIAEGYSVSREKKESFPLTVTSAQKNPTAFYLCASSIMFTEGGANEQFFGPGTRLTVL.

V gene TRBV5-1 combines with J gene TRBJ2-7; 7 bases fit TRBD2. From germline, CDR1 is SGHRS and CDR2 YFSETQ. This CDR3 contains 15 residues. Trimming cost V 3 bases and J 0 bases; bases outside gene matches: 6. The CDR3 here is CASSSLAGSSYEQYF. The CDR3, as DNA: TGCGCCAGCAGCTCATTAGCGGGCAGCTCCTACGAGCAGTACTTC.

The rearrangement uses TRBV4-3 and TRBJ2-7; 12 bases line up with TRBD2. Germline CDR1 is LGHNA and CDR2 is YSLEER. Trimming took 1 base from V and 11 from J; bases not matched to a gene: 9. This CDR3 is built from 15 residues. CDR3: CASSQGLAGDREKYF. The CDR3 DNA reads as TGCGCCAGCAGCCAAGGACTAGCGGGAGATCGAGAGAAGTACTTC.

At least ten counts were recorded for this clonotype. The chain employs TRBV29-1 and TRBJ2-5; D might be TRBD2 (5 bases). Germline assignment: CDR1 SQVTM and CDR2 ANQGSEA. The CDR3 loop spans 14 amino acids. Trimming took off 2 bases at V and 4 bases at J, with 14 bases between the two ends. CDR3 nucleotide sequence: TGCAGCGTTGAAAAAGGGCAGCGGCGAGAGACCCAGTACTTC. Amino acid sequence: CSVEKGQRRETQYF.

At least ten counts were recorded for this clonotype. The V gene is TRBV2, the J gene TRBJ2-7; D unclear. The CDR3 has 14 residues. Trimming shortened V by 6 bases and J by 0 bases, and 12 bases separated the two germline ends. From germline, CDR1 is SNHLY and CDR2 FYNNEI. In nucleotides, the CDR3 is TGTGCCAGCAGAGTCCATGAAGTCTCCTACGAGCAGTACTTC. The encoded protein is CASRVHEVSYEQYF. The whole variable domain, remainder taken from reference TRBV2 and TRBJ2-7, is EPEVTQTPSHQVTQMGQEVILRCVPISNHLYFYWYRQILGQKVEFLVSFYNNEISEKSEIFDDQFSVERPDGSNFTLKIRSTKLEDSAMYFCASRVHEVSYEQYFGPGTRLTVT.

The CDR3 reads CASSQLRIGETQYF. CDR3 nucleotide sequence: TGTGCCAGCAGCCAACTAAGAATTGGAGAGACCCAGTACTTC. The J gene is TRBJ2-5, the V gene TRBV3-1; D is unclear. V was clipped by 2 bases and J by 4 bases, with 11 bases between them. The CDR3 has 14 residues. Germline CDR1 and CDR2: LGHDT and YNNKEL (reference sequence).